Below, 7 T cell receptor beta chains from the same sample are listed, as sequenced in a study of identical twins. TCRdb called the 5' RACE reads again in MiXCR, with one record for every CDR3 protein. In the table there are hundreds of thousands of distinct CDR3 sequences, approximately 8% of which are singletons. The data were also submitted as part of a second study, on yellow fever vaccine responses in identical twins.

The sample was CD8+ T cells sorted from blood. Receptor source: a young woman in good health.

V usage is TRBV7-8 and J usage is TRBJ2-1; unclear D gene. Germline V gives CDR1 SGHVS, CDR2 FQNEAQ. Trimming shortened V by 7 bases and J by 7 bases, and 20 bases separated the two germline ends. This CDR3 contains 15 residues. The CDR3 loop is CASIDRINQDNEQFF. The CDR3 coding sequence is TGTGCCAGCATTGATAGAATAAATCAGGATAATGAGCAGTTCTTC.

This clonotype was seen repeatedly, ten times or more. The chain uses TRBV20-1 and TRBJ1-2; D gene ambiguous. CDR3 size: 13 residues. V was trimmed by 7 bases and J by 4 bases, leaving 16 bases between them. In germline, CDR1 is DFQATT, CDR2 SNEGSKA (reference sequence). The CDR3 DNA follows: TGCAGTGTCAGCGATAACAGCCGCTATGGCTACACCTTC. Residues: CSVSDNSRYGYTF.

The chain joins TRBV12-3 or TRBV12-4 to TRBJ2-7, with 12 bases aligning to TRBD2. This CDR3 region has 16 residues. Losses at the gene ends were 4 bases for V and 7 bases for J; bases not matched to a gene: 11. The CDR3 loop is CASSSLLLAGGPEQYF. DNA of the CDR3: TGTGCCAGCAGTTCCCTCCTACTAGCGGGAGGACCTGAGCAGTACTTC.

A few counts support this clonotype. The V and J genes are TRBV5-1 and TRBJ2-1, with D possibly matching TRBD1 (6 bases). CDR3 length equals 14 residues. Germline V gene lookup returns CDR1 SGHRS and CDR2 YFSETQ. V lost 3 bases to trimming and J lost 3 bases, with 10 bases between them. CDR3 amino acids: CASSSTDSYNEQFF. The CDR3, as DNA: TGCGCCAGCAGCTCTACGGACAGCTACAATGAGCAGTTCTTC.

V gene TRBV28 combines with J gene TRBJ2-1, with 11 bases aligning to TRBD2. Trimming took 2 bases from V and 6 from J; bases not matched to a gene: 6. Germline CDR1 reads MDHEN; CDR2 reads SYDVKM. This CDR3 region has 16 residues. CDR3 nucleotide sequence: TGTGCCAGCAGTTTAGGAACTAGCGGGAGTCTCAATGAGCAGTTCTTC. This gives the protein CASSLGTSGSLNEQFF.

This clonotype was seen ten or more times. The V gene is TRBV6-1, the J gene TRBJ1-3; D is ambiguous. The CDR3 sequence is 12 residues long. The germline V gene encodes CDR1 MNHNS and CDR2 SASEGT. V was shortened by 3 bases and J by 0 bases, with 0 bases between the two germline ends. DNA of the CDR3: TGTGCCAGCAGTGACTCTGGAAACACCATATATTTT. It encodes CASSDSGNTIYF.

V and J are TRBV10-3 and TRBJ2-7; D may match TRBD1 or TRBD2 (5 bases each). The CDR3 runs to 12 residues. Looked up from germline, CDR1 is ENHRY and CDR2 is SYGVKD. Trimming took 10 bases from V and 2 from J, leaving 12 bases between them. The CDR3 sequence is CATSGQTYEQYV. In DNA form, the CDR3 reads TGTGCCACCAGCGGACAAACCTACGAGCAGTACGTC.